These 6 T cell receptor beta chains were sequenced from one sample in a study of T cell clonality in common variable immunodeficiency (dated by TCRdb to between 2015 and 2017). Study-wide conclusions, independent of this receptor: CVID TCRbeta sequences reportedly showed fewer deletions and N-nucleotide insertions and lacked highly modified clones with 13 or more V deletions.

Library creation used the immunoSEQ multiplex PCR assay. This is the immuneACCESS table as TCRdb keeps it, with only in-frame sequences that have V and J called. A part of the clones is gone; compared with another copy, unresolved V genes explain less than half, and the rest is unexplained. The data for this sample show tens of thousands of clones, each detected more than once. The ten biggest clones cover more than 25% of the sample. The antigens of these receptors remain unknown. Source material: peripheral blood mononuclear cells. These receptors were obtained from a human donor with common variable immunodeficiency.

This clone has just a few counts. The sequence runs out 3 residues before the end of the CDR3; the remainder is reconstructed from the germline J gene. This chain joins TRBV6-1 and TRBJ1-1; D may be TRBD1 (5 bases). The CDR3 is made up of 14 amino acids. From germline, CDR1 is MNHNS and CDR2 SASEGT. The sequenced part of the CDR3 DNA is TGTGCCAGCAGTGAATGGATTGAGGGGCCAGAA. It specifies CASSEWIEGPE. The complete CDR3 sequence is CASSEWIEGPEAFF.

This clone was seen only a few times. The CDR3 extends 3 residues past the end of the read, so its final part is completed from the germline J gene. Distinct nucleotide sequences in the sample also encode this CDR3. This chain connects TRBV19 to TRBJ1-3, with D maybe TRBD1 (6 bases). V lost 7 bases, J lost 4 bases, and 17 bases lay in between. CDR1 LNHDA and CDR2 SQIVND come from the germline V gene (reference sequence). The CDR3 runs 15 residues. The CDR3 loop is CASIDRRNPGNTIYF. The CDR3 DNA, read in part, is TGTGCCAGTATCGACAGGAGAAACCCGGGAAACACC.

This clone came up many times. The CDR3 end lies 3 residues beyond the end of the read and is filled in from the germline J gene. The genes are TRBV5-6 and TRBJ1-2, with 9 bases fitting TRBD1. The CDR3 totals 14 residues. V was clipped by 3 bases and J by 4 bases; unmatched bases: 4. Germline loops: CDR1 SGHDT, CDR2 YYEEEE. Incomplete CDR3 DNA: TGTGCCAGCAGCTCGGGACAGGGAGGCTATGGC. Its translation is CASSSGQGGYG. The complete CDR3 reads CASSSGQGGYGYTF.

This clone was counted at least ten times. The read ends 3 residues before the CDR3 terminus; that terminus is restored from the germline J gene. This chain joins TRBV7-9 and TRBJ1-4; 9 nucleotides align to TRBD1. Germline assignment: CDR1 SEHNR and CDR2 FQNEAQ (reference sequence). This CDR3 comprises 15 residues. Trimming cost V 5 bases and J 8 bases; bases outside gene matches: 9. The sequenced CDR3 bases are TGTGCCAGCAGCACCCGGACAGGGGCTGGAGAAAAA. This sequence encodes CASSTRTGAGEK. The complete CDR3 protein is CASSTRTGAGEKLFF.

Many counts were recorded for this clone. One end of the junction varies from germline; a read error may be responsible. The read stops 3 residues short of the end of the CDR3; the missing end is completed from the germline J gene. The rearrangement uses TRBV4-2 and TRBJ1-5; the D gene is possibly TRBD1 (6 bases). The CDR3 length is 15 residues. Germline lookup yields CDR1 LGHNA and CDR2 YNFKEQ. CDR3 bases read: TGCGCCAGCAGCCAAAAACAGGGAAGCGGTCAGCCC. Translation gives CASSQKQGSGQP. In full, the CDR3 is CASSQKQGSGQPQHF.

This clone has ten or more counts. The sequenced fragment ends 3 residues before the CDR3 boundary, so the rest is inferred from the germline J gene. The gene calls are TRBV6-1 and TRBJ2-7; the match to TRBD1 covers 7 bases. V lost 2 bases to trimming and J lost 2 bases; unmatched junction nucleotides: 18. The germline V gene has CDR1 MNHNS and CDR2 SASEGT. There are 19 residues in the CDR3. This CDR3 reads CASSERQGNTLAAAYEQYF. The covered CDR3 bases are TGTGCCAGCAGTGAAAGACAGGGTAATACGCTAGCCGCCGCCTACGAG.